These 32 T cell receptor beta chains originate from one sample sequenced in a study of blood T cell repertoires in COVID-19. The repertoire was sequenced with immunoSEQ multiplex PCR; TCRdb's copy has only in-frame clones and lacks some. This sample has 150,000 to 200,000 clones, with 88% found just once. Sequencing was performed on peripheral blood. These receptor sequences come from a human donor in a cohort sampled during active COVID-19.

The chain combines TRBV2 with TRBJ2-7, with TRBD2 matching 7 bases. The CDR3 is 15 amino acids. Germline V gene sequence: CDR1 SNHLY, CDR2 FYNNEI. Trimming took 2 bases from V and 3 from J; bases not matched to a gene: 7. The CDR3 bases are TGTGCCAGCAGTGAATCCCGGGGAGGGAGCTACGAGCAGTACTTC. Translating it yields CASSESRGGSYEQYF.

The gene calls are TRBV7-9 and TRBJ2-3; TRBD1 might be the D (6 bases). Germline lookup yields CDR1 SEHNR and CDR2 FQNEAQ (reference sequence). CDR3 size: 15 residues. The germline V and J ends were trimmed by 2 bases and 0 bases, with 9 bases remaining between them. CDR3 nucleotides: TGTGCCAGCAGCTTAAGGACAGACAGCACAGATACGCAGTATTTT. As protein: CASSLRTDSTDTQYF.

In its sample, this clone was seen a few times. The V call is TRBV10-1, the J call TRBJ2-2; possible D gene TRBD2, 5 bases. CDR3 size: 13 residues. Germline CDR1 WNHNN, CDR2 SYGVQD (reference sequence). Between the trimmed V and J ends, which lost 1 base and 5 bases, there was a span of 5 bases. The CDR3 DNA is TGCGCCAGCAGTGAGTGGGAGACCGGGGAGCTGTTTTTT. Translating it yields CASSEWETGELFF.

The chain uses TRBV28 and TRBJ2-4; 7 bases align to TRBD1. The CDR3 sequence is 15 residues long. J lost 4 bases, V lost 3 bases, and 6 bases had no gene match. Germline loops: CDR1 MDHEN, CDR2 SYDVKM. In DNA, the CDR3 is TGTGCCAGCAGTTTCCCGACAGGGAAGAAAAACATTCAGTACTTC. Encoded protein: CASSFPTGKKNIQYF.

This chain uses TRBV11-2 with TRBJ1-1; D is unclear. V gave up 5 bases and J gave up 1 base, with 8 bases separating them. Per germline, CDR1 SGHAT and CDR2 FQNNGV. This CDR3 has 13 amino acids. CDR3 sequence (DNA): TGTGCCAGCAGCCCCAAGCCGAACACTGAAGCTTTCTTT. As protein: CASSPKPNTEAFF.

The rearrangement joins TRBV15 to TRBJ1-5, with 8 bases lining up with TRBD1. Germline V gene sequence: CDR1 LNHNV, CDR2 YYDKDF (reference sequence). V dropped 6 bases and J dropped 4; count of bases not matched to a gene: 2. This CDR3 is 13 amino acids long. The DNA for the CDR3 is TGTGCCACCAGTCGACAGGGGAATCAGCCCCAGCATTTT. Translated, it gives CATSRQGNQPQHF.

The chain joins TRBV27 to TRBJ2-7, with 7 bases lining up with TRBD2. Trimming took 2 bases from V and 3 from J; bases not matched to a gene: 7. Germline CDR1 MNHEY, CDR2 SMNVEV (reference sequence). The CDR3 spans 15 residues. CDR3 sequence: CASSLSWRESYEQYF. DNA for the CDR3: TGTGCCAGCAGTTTAAGTTGGCGGGAGAGCTACGAGCAGTACTTC.

The chain joins TRBV6-2 or TRBV6-3 to TRBJ2-2, with 7 bases that match TRBD2. Trimming took 1 base from V and 3 from J; bases not matched to a gene: 5. From germline, CDR1 is MNHEY and CDR2 SVGEGT. The CDR3 extends over 16 amino acids. CDR3 in amino acids: CASSYLASGYTGELFF. As DNA, the CDR3 is TGTGCCAGCAGTTACTTAGCTAGCGGATACACCGGGGAGCTGTTTTTT.

The chain combines TRBV19 with TRBJ1-2, with 8 positions matching TRBD1. V was clipped by 5 bases and J by 8 bases; unmatched bases: 16. From germline, CDR1 is LNHDA and CDR2 SQIVND (reference sequence). The CDR3 consists of 16 residues. CDR3 sequence: CASSPGQGRHQEGYTF. The CDR3 bases are TGTGCCAGTAGTCCCGGACAGGGCCGCCATCAGGAAGGCTACACCTTC. The full variable domain, its missing parts supplied by reference TRBV19 and TRBJ1-2, is DGGITQSPKYLFRKEGQNVTLSCEQNLNHDAMYWYRQDPGQGLRLIYYSQIVNDFQKGDIAEGYSVSREKKESFPLTVTSAQKNPTAFYLCASSPGQGRHQEGYTFGSGTRLTVV.

The chain is built from TRBV3-1 (or the pseudogene TRBV3-2) and TRBJ1-1, with 9 positions matching TRBD1. Per the germline V gene, CDR1 is LGHDT and CDR2 is YNNKEL (reference sequence). The length of the CDR3 is 13 residues. The junction had 6 bases not matched to a gene; V was cut back by 8 bases and J by 5 bases. This chain's CDR3 is CASSRTGVTEAFF. The CDR3 region has the DNA TGTGCCAGCTCGAGGACAGGGGTGACTGAAGCTTTCTTT.

The chain has TRBV7-2 and TRBJ2-3, with no clear D. V was cut by 1 base and J by 3 bases, with 11 bases left in between. The CDR3 has 15 amino acids. The germline CDR1 and CDR2 sequences are SGHTA and FQGNSA. The CDR3 DNA follows: TGTGCCAGCAGCTTAGTCTCTAGTGTGACAGATACGCAGTATTTT. This encodes CASSLVSSVTDTQYF.

This clone was recorded only once. This chain links TRBV3-1 (or the pseudogene TRBV3-2) with TRBJ1-5, with a tentative D call TRBD1 (5 bases). The V gene's germline CDR1 is LGHDT and CDR2 YNNKEL (reference sequence). The CDR3 covers 14 residues. Trimming shortened V by 3 bases and J by 6 bases, and 12 bases separated the two germline ends. The DNA of the CDR3 is TGTGCCAGCAGCCAGCAGGGTTTAGGTCAGCCCCAGCATTTT. This encodes CASSQQGLGQPQHF.

The genes are TRBV7-9 and TRBJ1-1; 7 bases are shared with TRBD1. The CDR3 length is 15 residues. Unmatched junction bases numbered 7, after V lost 5 bases and J lost 1 base. The germline CDR1 and CDR2 sequences are SEHNR and FQNEAQ (reference sequence). The CDR3 protein is CASSQQRQGNTEAFF. CDR3 coding DNA: TGTGCCAGCAGCCAGCAGAGACAGGGGAACACTGAAGCTTTCTTT.

The CDR3 is CASTNGVMNTEAFF. The CDR3 nucleotides are TGTGCCAGCACCAACGGAGTCATGAACACTGAAGCTTTCTTT. The chain links TRBV27 to TRBJ1-1; no clear D gene. Trimming removed 7 bases at V and 0 bases at J, with 12 bases between. Germline CDR1 reads MNHEY; CDR2 reads SMNVEV (reference sequence). CDR3 length: 14 amino acids.

V is TRBV10-3 and J is TRBJ2-1; TRBD2 aligns across 7 bases. There are 14 residues in the CDR3. CDR1 and CDR2 from the germline V gene are ENHRY and SYGVKD. J was trimmed by 9 bases and V by 0 bases; bases with no gene match: 5. Here the CDR3 reads CAISESGLDSEQFF. The CDR3 region has the DNA TGTGCCATCAGTGAGTCAGGACTAGACTCTGAGCAGTTCTTC.

CDR3 nucleotides: TGTGCCAGCAGCCCCGGGGGTGGCTACACCTTC. This gives the protein CASSPGGGYTF. This rearrangement joins TRBV3-1 (or the pseudogene TRBV3-2) to TRBJ1-2; tentatively, D is TRBD1 (5 bases). The CDR3 consists of 11 residues. V lost 4 bases to trimming and J lost 7 bases, with 7 bases between them. Germline V gene data show CDR1 as LGHDT and CDR2 as YNNKEL (reference sequence).

In this sample, this clone turned up a few times. V usage is TRBV7-2 and J usage is TRBJ1-5, with TRBD1 identical over 9 bases. There are 15 residues in the CDR3. Trimming took 1 base from V and 7 from J; bases not matched to a gene: 5. Germline V gene data show CDR1 as SGHTA and CDR2 as FQGNSA. CDR3 protein: CASSLEDRGLQPQHF. The CDR3, as DNA: TGTGCCAGCAGCTTAGAGGACAGGGGTTTGCAGCCCCAGCATTTT.

The rearrangement joins TRBV9 to TRBJ2-7; 7 nucleotides line up with TRBD1. CDR1 is SGDLS, CDR2 YYNGEE, per germline. The CDR3 runs to 13 residues. V gave up 5 bases and J gave up 3 bases; unmatched junction bases: 5. The CDR3 is CASSPGQLYEQYF. In DNA, the CDR3 is TGTGCCAGCAGTCCGGGACAGCTCTACGAGCAGTACTTC.

The chain joins TRBV5-1 to TRBJ2-3; D possibly corresponds to TRBD2 (7 bases). Germline-derived CDR1 and CDR2 are SGHRS and YFSETQ. This CDR3 contains 17 residues. V dropped 4 bases and J dropped 1 base, with 19 bases sitting between them. CDR3 protein: CASSPGGGAVGTDTQYF. The CDR3 DNA follows: TGCGCCAGCAGCCCCGGAGGGGGGGCAGTCGGCACAGATACGCAGTATTTT. The entire variable domain, with the rest obtained from reference TRBV5-1 and TRBJ2-3, is as follows: KAGVTQTPRYLIKTRGQQVTLSCSPISGHRSVSWYQQTPGQGLQFLFEYFSETQRNKGNFPGRFSGRQFSNSRSEMNVSTLELGDSALYLCASSPGGGAVGTDTQYFGPGTRLTVL.

The rearrangement uses TRBV7-8 and TRBJ2-7; D might be TRBD2 (6 bases). Trimming took 2 bases from V and 3 from J, leaving 17 bases between them. The CDR3 runs 16 residues. From germline, CDR1 is SGHVS and CDR2 FQNEAQ. For the CDR3, the DNA is TGTGCCAGCAGCTTACCCGCTAGCGATAGAAACTACGAGCAGTACTTC. This sequence encodes CASSLPASDRNYEQYF.

Written as DNA, the CDR3 is TGTGCCAGCAGCGTAGGGAGGACAGGGGGCGGCTACACCTTC. It specifies CASSVGRTGGGYTF. The J gene is TRBJ1-2, the V gene TRBV9; TRBD1 matches at 11 bases. V lost 0 bases and J lost 8; bases outside the gene matches: 3. Germline values: CDR1 SGDLS, CDR2 YYNGEE. This CDR3 comprises 14 residues. Filled out from reference TRBV9 and TRBJ1-2, the complete variable domain reads DSGVTQTPKHLITATGQRVTLRCSPRSGDLSVYWYQQSLDQGLQFLIQYYNGEERAKGNILERFSAQQFPDLHSELNLSSLELGDSALYFCASSVGRTGGGYTFGSGTRLTVV.

The chain couples TRBV11-2 to TRBJ2-3, with D uncertain. Trimming shortened V by 1 base and J by 5 bases, and 7 bases separated the two germline ends. Germline V lookup: CDR1 SGHAT, CDR2 FQNNGV. CDR3 length: 13 amino acids. This CDR3 is CASSLGLVDTQYF. As DNA, the CDR3 is TGTGCCAGCAGCTTAGGCCTAGTAGATACGCAGTATTTT. Together with reference TRBV11-2 and TRBJ2-3, the CDR3 gives the full variable domain: EAGVAQSPRYKIIEKRQSVAFWCNPISGHATLYWYQQILGQGPKLLIQFQNNGVVDDSQLPKDRFSAERLKGVDSTLKIQPAKLEDSAVYLCASSLGLVDTQYFGPGTRLTVL.

This sequence joins TRBV30 and TRBJ2-5; D is perhaps TRBD2 (5 bases). The CDR3 is 13 amino acids. The germline V gene has CDR1 GTSNPN and CDR2 SVGIG (reference sequence). Trimming left V 1 base short and J 1 base short, with 7 bases between. CDR3 protein: CAWSAGFQETQYF. The CDR3 DNA reads TGTGCCTGGAGTGCGGGGTTCCAAGAGACCCAGTACTTC.

The chain uses TRBV3-1 (or the pseudogene TRBV3-2) and TRBJ1-5; no definite D call. The V and J ends lost 1 base and 3 bases respectively, with 7 bases between them. Germline V gene sequence: CDR1 LGHDT, CDR2 YNNKEL (reference sequence). The length of the CDR3 is 14 residues. In DNA form, the CDR3 reads TGTGCCAGCAGCCAAGGGCGGGCCAATCAGCCCCAGCATTTT. Amino acids: CASSQGRANQPQHF.

The rearrangement uses TRBV2 and TRBJ1-5; no clear D gene. CDR1 is SNHLY and CDR2 is FYNNEI in the germline V gene. V lost 8 bases, J lost 3 bases, and 14 bases lay in between. This CDR3 contains 14 residues. The CDR3 DNA is TGTGCCAGCGACACGCATCGGGACAATCAGCCCCAGCATTTT. This encodes CASDTHRDNQPQHF. Full variable domain (rest looked up from reference TRBV2 and TRBJ1-5): EPEVTQTPSHQVTQMGQEVILRCVPISNHLYFYWYRQILGQKVEFLVSFYNNEISEKSEIFDDQFSVERPDGSNFTLKIRSTKLEDSAMYFCASDTHRDNQPQHFGDGTRLSIL.

The chain joins TRBV5-1 to TRBJ1-1; 9 bases line up with TRBD1. The CDR3 sequence is 18 residues long. Germline trimming cut 4 bases from V and 5 bases from J; bases unmatched to any gene: 18. CDR1 and CDR2 from the germline V gene are SGHRS and YFSETQ. This CDR3 is CASSITIPGQGVETEAFF. CDR3 coding DNA: TGCGCCAGCAGCATAACTATACCGGGACAGGGAGTTGAAACTGAAGCTTTCTTT.

This chain connects TRBV28 to TRBJ1-4; D remains unclear. CDR1 is MDHEN, CDR2 SYDVKM, per germline. CDR3 length: 15 residues. Trimming removed 6 bases from V and 7 bases from J, with 18 bases in between. The CDR3 region is CASSSPGRLGEKLFF. DNA of the CDR3: TGTGCCAGCAGCTCCCCGGGAAGACTAGGTGAAAAACTGTTTTTT.

This sequence joins TRBV6-4 and TRBJ2-7, with D perhaps TRBD1 (6 bases). The CDR3 runs to 13 residues. The germline V and J ends were trimmed by 6 bases and 4 bases, with 13 bases remaining between them. Germline V gene data show CDR1 as MRHNA and CDR2 as SNTAGT. In nucleotides, the CDR3 is TGTGCCAGCAGACCTGGGACACCTTACGAGCAGTACTTC. Its protein product is CASRPGTPYEQYF.

The rearrangement uses TRBV19 and TRBJ1-1, with 7 bases identical to TRBD1. CDR1 is LNHDA and CDR2 is SQIVND in the germline V gene (reference sequence). The CDR3 is made up of 13 amino acids. Losses at the gene ends were 6 bases for V and 0 bases for J; bases not matched to a gene: 1. In DNA form, the CDR3 reads TGTGCCAGTAGCGACAGGGTGAACACTGAAGCTTTCTTT. It translates to CASSDRVNTEAFF.

The rearrangement joins TRBV3-1 (or the pseudogene TRBV3-2) to TRBJ2-7; 11 bases agree with TRBD2. V lost 4 bases to trimming and J lost 2 bases; unmatched junction nucleotides: 4. Germline V lookup: CDR1 LGHDT, CDR2 YNNKEL (reference sequence). This CDR3 spans 15 amino acids. In DNA form, the CDR3 reads TGTGCCAGCAGCCTAGGGACTAGCGGTGCCTACGAGCAGTACTTC. It translates to CASSLGTSGAYEQYF.

The chain employs TRBV28 and TRBJ1-2; 10 bases are shared with TRBD1. This CDR3 contains 16 residues. Per germline, CDR1 MDHEN and CDR2 SYDVKM. The V segment lost 5 bases and the J segment 2 bases; nucleotides outside the gene matches: 8. Here the CDR3 reads CASSLTGGSLNYGYTF. DNA for the CDR3: TGTGCCAGCAGTCTGACAGGGGGCTCGCTGAACTATGGCTACACCTTC.

The V gene is TRBV19, the J gene TRBJ1-5; D remains ambiguous. Germline CDR1 is LNHDA and CDR2 is SQIVND (reference sequence). The V end lost 1 base, the J end lost 1 base, and 8 bases lay between the germline ends. The CDR3 covers 15 residues. CDR3 coding DNA: TGTGCCAGTAGTATAGGCGGAGGGAGCAATCAGCCCCAGCATTTT. Translating gives CASSIGGGSNQPQHF.